The T cell receptor (beta chain) described here comes from a study of blood T cells in healthy people across ages. Broader study findings: Estimates of total diversity, which came from one million sequenced T cells, were considered to be underestimates.

A J-beta primer mix and a sample-barcoded 5' primer were used in a second PCR of about 7 to 12 cycles. Template switching added a 12-random-nucleotide identifier to every cDNA molecule. A single record per CDR3 protein comes from TCRdb applying MiXCR to the 5' RACE reads. The sample lists almost 800,000 distinct CDR3 sequences, more than 45% seen once, with roughly 22% in the top ten. The table lists this clonotype with a few counts. Its specificity is unknown. There were at least 5.5 micrograms of total RNA extracted from every sample. V lost 4 bases and J 1 base, leaving 11 bases between the germline ends. The CDR3 loop spans 14 amino acids. Germline V gene lookup returns CDR1 SGHTA and CDR2 FQGNSA.

Sequencing was done on a sample of blood. The chain combines TRBV7-2 with TRBJ2-7; D not certain. The TCR sequence derives from a young man in good health. CDR3 residues: CASSSRSESYEQYF. The CDR3 DNA follows: TGTGCCAGCAGCTCCCGGTCAGAATCCTACGAGCAGTACTTC.